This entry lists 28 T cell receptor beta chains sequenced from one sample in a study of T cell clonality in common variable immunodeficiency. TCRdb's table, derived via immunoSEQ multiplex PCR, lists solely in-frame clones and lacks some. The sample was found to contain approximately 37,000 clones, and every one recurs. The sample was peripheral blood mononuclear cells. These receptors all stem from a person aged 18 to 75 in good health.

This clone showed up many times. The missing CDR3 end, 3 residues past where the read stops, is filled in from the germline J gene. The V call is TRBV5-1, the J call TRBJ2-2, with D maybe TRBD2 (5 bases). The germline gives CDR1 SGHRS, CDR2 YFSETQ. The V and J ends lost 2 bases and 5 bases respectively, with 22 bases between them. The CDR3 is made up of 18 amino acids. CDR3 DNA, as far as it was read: TGCGCCAGCAGCTTAGTTTCTACTAGTACCCAGAAGACCGGGGAG. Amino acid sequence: CASSLVSTSTQKTGE. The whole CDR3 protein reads CASSLVSTSTQKTGELFF.

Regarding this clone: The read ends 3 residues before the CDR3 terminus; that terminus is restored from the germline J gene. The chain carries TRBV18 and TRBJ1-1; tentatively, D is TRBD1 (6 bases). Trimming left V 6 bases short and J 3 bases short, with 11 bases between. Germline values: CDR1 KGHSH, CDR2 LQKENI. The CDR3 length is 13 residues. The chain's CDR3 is CASSRDKHTEAFF. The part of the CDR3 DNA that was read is TGTGCCAGCTCGAGGGACAAACACACTGAA.

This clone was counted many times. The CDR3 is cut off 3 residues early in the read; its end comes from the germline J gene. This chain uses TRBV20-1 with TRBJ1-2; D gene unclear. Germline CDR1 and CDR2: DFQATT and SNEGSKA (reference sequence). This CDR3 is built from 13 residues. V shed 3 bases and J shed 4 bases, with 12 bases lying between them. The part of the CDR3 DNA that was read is TGCAGTGCTAGGCGGGTAGCGCTCTATGGC. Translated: CSARRVALYG. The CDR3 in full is CSARRVALYGYTF.

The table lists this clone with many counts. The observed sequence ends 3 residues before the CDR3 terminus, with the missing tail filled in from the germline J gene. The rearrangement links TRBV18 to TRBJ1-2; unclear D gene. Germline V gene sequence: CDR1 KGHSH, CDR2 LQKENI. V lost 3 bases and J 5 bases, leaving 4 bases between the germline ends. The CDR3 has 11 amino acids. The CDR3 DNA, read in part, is TGTGCCAGCTCACCGACATATGGC. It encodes CASSPTYG. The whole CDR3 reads CASSPTYGYTF.

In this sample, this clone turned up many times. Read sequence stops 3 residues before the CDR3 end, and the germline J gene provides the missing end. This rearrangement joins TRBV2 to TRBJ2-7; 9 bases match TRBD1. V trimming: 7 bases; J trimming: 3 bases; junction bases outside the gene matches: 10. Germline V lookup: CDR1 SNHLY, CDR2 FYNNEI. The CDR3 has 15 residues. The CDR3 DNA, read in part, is TGTGCCAGCACCGAAGTGGGGGGACAGGGCTACGAG. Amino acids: CASTEVGGQGYE. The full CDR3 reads CASTEVGGQGYEQYF. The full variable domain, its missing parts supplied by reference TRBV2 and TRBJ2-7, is EPEVTQTPSHQVTQMGQEVILRCVPISNHLYFYWYRQILGQKVEFLVSFYNNEISEKSEIFDDQFSVERPDGSNFTLKIRSTKLEDSAMYFCASTEVGGQGYEQYFGPGTRLTVT.

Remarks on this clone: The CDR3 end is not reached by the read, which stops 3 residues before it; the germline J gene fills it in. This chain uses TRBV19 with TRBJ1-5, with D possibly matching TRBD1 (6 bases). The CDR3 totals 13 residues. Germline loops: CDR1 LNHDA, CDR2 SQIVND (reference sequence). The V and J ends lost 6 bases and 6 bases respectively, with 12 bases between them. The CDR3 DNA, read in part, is TGTGCCAGTAGCGCAGGGGCGGTTCAGCCC. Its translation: CASSAGAVQP. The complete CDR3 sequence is CASSAGAVQPQHF.

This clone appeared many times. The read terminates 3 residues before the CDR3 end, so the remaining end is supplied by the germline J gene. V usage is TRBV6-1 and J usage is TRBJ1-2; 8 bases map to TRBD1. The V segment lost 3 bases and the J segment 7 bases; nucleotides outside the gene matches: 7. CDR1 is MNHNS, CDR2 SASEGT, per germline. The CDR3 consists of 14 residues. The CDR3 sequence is CASSDGQGVGGYTF. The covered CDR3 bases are TGTGCCAGCAGTGATGGACAGGGAGTGGGTGGC.

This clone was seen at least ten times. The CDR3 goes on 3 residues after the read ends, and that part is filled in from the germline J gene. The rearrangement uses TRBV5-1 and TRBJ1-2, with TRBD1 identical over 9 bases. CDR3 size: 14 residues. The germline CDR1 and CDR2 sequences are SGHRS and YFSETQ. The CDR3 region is CASSLARDRVSYTF. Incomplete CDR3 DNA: TGCGCCAGCAGCTTGGCCCGGGACAGGGTTAGC.

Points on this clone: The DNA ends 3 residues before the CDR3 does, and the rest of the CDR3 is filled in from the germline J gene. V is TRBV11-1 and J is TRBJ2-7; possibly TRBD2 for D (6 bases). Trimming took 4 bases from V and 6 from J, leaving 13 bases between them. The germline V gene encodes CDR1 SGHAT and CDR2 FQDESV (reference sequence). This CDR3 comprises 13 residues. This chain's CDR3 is CASSWSRGTEQYF. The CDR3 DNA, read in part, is TGTGCCAGCAGCTGGAGCCGGGGGACCGAG.

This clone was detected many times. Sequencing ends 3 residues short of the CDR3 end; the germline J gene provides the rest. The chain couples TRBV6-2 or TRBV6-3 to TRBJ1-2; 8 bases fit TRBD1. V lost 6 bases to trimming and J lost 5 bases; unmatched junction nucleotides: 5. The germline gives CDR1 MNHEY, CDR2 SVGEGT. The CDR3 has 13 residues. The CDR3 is CASRRDRLYGYTF. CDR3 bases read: TGTGCCAGCAGACGGGACAGGTTGTATGGC.

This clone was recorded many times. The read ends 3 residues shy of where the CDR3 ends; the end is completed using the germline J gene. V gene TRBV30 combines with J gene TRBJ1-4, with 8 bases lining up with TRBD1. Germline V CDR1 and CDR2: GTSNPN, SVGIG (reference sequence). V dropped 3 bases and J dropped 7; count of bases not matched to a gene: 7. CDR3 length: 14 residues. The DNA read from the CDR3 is TGTGCCTGGAGCCGGACAGGGTGGACTGAAAAA. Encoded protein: CAWSRTGWTEK. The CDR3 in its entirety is CAWSRTGWTEKLFF.

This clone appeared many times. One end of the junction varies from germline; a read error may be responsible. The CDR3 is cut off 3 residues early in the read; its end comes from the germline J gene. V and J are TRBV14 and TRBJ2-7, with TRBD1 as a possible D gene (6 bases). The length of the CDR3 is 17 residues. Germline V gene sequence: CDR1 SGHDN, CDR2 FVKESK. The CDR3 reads CASSQGQRQARGYEQYF. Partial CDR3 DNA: TGTGCCAGCAGTCAAGGTCAAAGACAGGCGAGGGGCTACGAG. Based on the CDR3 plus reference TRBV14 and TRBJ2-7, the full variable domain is EAGVTQFPSHSVIEKGQTVTLRCDPISGHDNLYWYRRVMGKEIKFLLHFVKESKQDESGMPNNRFLAERTGGTYSTLKVQPAELEDSGVYFCASSQGQRQARGYEQYFGPGTRLTVT.

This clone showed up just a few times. The CDR3 bases that were read are TGTGCCAGCAGCTTAGTGGGCGGGGGATACAATGAG. Protein: CASSLVGGGYNE. The CDR3 in its entirety is CASSLVGGGYNEQFF. The chain carries TRBV7-2 and TRBJ2-1; TRBD2 aligns across 7 bases. The CDR3 extends 3 residues past the end of the read, so its final part is completed from the germline J gene. Unmatched junction bases numbered 4, after V lost 1 base and J lost 4 bases. The CDR3 sequence is 15 residues long. Germline V gene lookup returns CDR1 SGHTA and CDR2 FQGNSA.

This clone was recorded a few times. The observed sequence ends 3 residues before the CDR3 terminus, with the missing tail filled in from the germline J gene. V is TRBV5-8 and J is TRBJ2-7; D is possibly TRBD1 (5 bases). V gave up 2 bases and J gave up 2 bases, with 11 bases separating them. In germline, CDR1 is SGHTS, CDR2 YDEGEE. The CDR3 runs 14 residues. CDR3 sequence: CASSFSQAPYEQYF. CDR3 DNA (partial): TGTGCCAGCAGCTTTTCACAGGCGCCCTACGAG.

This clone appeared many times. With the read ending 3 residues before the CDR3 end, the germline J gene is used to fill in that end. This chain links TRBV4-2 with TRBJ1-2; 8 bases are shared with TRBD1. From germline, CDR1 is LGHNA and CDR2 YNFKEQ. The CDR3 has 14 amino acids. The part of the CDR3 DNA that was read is TGTGCCAGCAGCCAAATCCAGGGGGCGCGAGGC. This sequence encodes CASSQIQGARG. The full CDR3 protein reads CASSQIQGARGYTF.

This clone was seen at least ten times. The CDR3 loop reads CSAKRDRQETQYF. Incomplete CDR3 DNA: TGCAGTGCTAAACGGGACAGACAAGAGACC. The genes are TRBV20-1 and TRBJ2-5; 7 nucleotides match TRBD1. The observed sequence ends 3 residues before the CDR3 terminus, with the missing tail filled in from the germline J gene. The V gene's germline CDR1 is DFQATT and CDR2 SNEGSKA (reference sequence). CDR3 size: 13 residues. V lost 4 bases, J lost 2 bases, and 4 bases stayed unmatched.

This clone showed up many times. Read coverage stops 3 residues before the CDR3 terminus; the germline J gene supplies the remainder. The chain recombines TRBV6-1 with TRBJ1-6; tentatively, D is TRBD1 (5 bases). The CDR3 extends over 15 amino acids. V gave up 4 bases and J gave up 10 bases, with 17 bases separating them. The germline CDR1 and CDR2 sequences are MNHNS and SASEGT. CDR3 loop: CASSGSRGGYSPLHF. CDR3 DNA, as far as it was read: TGTGCCAGCAGTGGGAGTAGGGGAGGATACTCACCC.

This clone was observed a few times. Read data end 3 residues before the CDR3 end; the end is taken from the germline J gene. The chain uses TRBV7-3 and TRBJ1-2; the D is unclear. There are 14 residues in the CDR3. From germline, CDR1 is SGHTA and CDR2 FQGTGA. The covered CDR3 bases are TGTGCCAGCAGCTCGACTAGCGGGAGCAATGAC. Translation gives CASSSTSGSND. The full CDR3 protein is CASSSTSGSNDYTF.

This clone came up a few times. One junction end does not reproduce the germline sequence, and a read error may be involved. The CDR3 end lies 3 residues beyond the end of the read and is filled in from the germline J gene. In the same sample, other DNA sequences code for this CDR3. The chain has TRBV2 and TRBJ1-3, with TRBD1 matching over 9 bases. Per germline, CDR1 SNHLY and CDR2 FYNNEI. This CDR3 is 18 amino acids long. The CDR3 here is CASRIAGTGTFSGNTIYF. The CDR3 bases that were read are TGTGCCAGCAGGATCGCCGGGACAGGGACCTTCTCTGGAAACACG.

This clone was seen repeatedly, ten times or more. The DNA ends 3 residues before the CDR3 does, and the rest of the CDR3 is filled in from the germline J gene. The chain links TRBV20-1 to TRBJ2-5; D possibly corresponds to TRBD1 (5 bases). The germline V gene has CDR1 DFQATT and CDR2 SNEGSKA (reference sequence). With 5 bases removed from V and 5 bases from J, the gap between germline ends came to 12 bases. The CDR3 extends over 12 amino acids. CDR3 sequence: CSASTGGETQYF. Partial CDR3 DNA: TGCAGTGCTTCTACAGGCGGCGAGACC.

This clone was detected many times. The CDR3 sequence is CASGGMTGYNEQYF. The sequenced part of the CDR3 DNA is TGCGCCAGCGGCGGTATGACAGGGTACAACGAG. The chain has TRBV4-1 and TRBJ2-7, with 7 bases aligning to TRBD1. The sequenced fragment ends 3 residues before the CDR3 boundary, so the rest is inferred from the germline J gene. The CDR3 is 14 amino acids. Germline CDR1 reads MGHRA; CDR2 reads YSYEKL. V lost 8 bases and J lost 5; bases outside the gene matches: 12.

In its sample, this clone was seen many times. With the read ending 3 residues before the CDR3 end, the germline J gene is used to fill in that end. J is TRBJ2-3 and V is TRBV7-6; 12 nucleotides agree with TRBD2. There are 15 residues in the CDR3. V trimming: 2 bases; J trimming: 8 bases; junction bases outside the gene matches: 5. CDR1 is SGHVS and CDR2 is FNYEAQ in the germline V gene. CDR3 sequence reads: CASSLSLAGGGTQYF. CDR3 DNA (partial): TGTGCCAGCAGCTTATCACTAGCGGGGGGAGGTACG.

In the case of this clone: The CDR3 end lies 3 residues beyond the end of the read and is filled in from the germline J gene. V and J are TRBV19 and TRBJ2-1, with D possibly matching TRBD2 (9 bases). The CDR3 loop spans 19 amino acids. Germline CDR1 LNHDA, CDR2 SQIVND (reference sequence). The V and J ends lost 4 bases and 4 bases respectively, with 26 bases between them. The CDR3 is CASSTPQLAGGQGYNEQFF. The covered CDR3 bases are TGTGCCAGTAGTACCCCTCAACTAGCGGGTGGACAGGGTTACAATGAG.

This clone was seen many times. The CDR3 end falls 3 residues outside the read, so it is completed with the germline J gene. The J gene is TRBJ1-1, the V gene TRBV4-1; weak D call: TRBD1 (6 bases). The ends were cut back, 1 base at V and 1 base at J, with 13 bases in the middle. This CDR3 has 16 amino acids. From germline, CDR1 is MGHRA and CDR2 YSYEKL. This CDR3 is CASSQGAGTPNTEAFF. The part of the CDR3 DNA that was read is TGCGCCAGCAGCCAAGGGGCCGGGACACCGAACACTGAA.

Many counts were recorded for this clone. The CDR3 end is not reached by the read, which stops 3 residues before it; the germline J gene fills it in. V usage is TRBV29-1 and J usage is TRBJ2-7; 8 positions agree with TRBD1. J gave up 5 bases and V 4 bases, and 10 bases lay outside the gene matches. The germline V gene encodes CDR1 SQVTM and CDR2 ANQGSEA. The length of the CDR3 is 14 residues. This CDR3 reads CSVAGDRPIDEQYF. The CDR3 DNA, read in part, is TGCAGCGTTGCGGGGGACAGGCCGATCGACGAG.

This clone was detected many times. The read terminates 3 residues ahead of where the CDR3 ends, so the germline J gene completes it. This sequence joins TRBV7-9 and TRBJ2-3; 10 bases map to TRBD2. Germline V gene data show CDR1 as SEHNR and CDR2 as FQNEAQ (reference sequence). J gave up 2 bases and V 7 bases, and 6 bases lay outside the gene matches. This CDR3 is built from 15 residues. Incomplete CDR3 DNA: TGTGCCAGCAAAATAGCGGGGGGCCCCACAGATACG. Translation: CASKIAGGPTDT. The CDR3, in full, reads CASKIAGGPTDTQYF. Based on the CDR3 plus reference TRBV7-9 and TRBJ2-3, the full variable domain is DTGVSQNPRHKITKRGQNVTFRCDPISEHNRLYWYRQTLGQGPEFLTYFQNEAQLEKSRLLSDRFSAERPKGSFSTLEIQRTEQGDSAMYLCASKIAGGPTDTQYFGPGTRLTVL.

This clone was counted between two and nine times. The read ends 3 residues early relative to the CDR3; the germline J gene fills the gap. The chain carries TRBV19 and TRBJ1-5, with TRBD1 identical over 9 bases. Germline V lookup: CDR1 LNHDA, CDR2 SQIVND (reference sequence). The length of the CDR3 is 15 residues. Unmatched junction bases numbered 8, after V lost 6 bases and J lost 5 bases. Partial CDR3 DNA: TGTGCCAGTAGCCCCACAGGGGGCGCGTATCAGCCC. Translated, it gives CASSPTGGAYQP. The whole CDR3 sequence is CASSPTGGAYQPQHF.

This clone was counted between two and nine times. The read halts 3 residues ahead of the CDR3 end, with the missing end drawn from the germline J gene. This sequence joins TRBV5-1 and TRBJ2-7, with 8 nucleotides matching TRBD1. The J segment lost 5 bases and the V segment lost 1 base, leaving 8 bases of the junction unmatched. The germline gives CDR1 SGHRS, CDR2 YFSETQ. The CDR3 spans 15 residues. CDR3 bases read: TGCGCCAGCAGCTTGTATGGACAGGGCACACACGAG. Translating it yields CASSLYGQGTHE. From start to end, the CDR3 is CASSLYGQGTHEQYF. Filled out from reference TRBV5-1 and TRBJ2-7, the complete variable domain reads KAGVTQTPRYLIKTRGQQVTLSCSPISGHRSVSWYQQTPGQGLQFLFEYFSETQRNKGNFPGRFSGRQFSNSRSEMNVSTLELGDSALYLCASSLYGQGTHEQYFGPGTRLTVT.